This passage covers 29 T cell receptor beta chains from one sample sequenced in a study of T cell repertoires in cytomegalovirus infection. TCRdb processed the reads anew with MiXCR; each CDR3 protein has one entry. The sample has approximately 600,000 distinct CDR3 sequences, 35% to 50% seen once. No antigen has been assigned to these receptors. Sample: cultured PBMCs, taken from culture after CMV antigen stimulation. These receptors were obtained from a human donor in good health (CMV status not recorded). Some clones in this sample may be carry-over from other donors' samples.

This chain connects TRBV20-1 to TRBJ2-1, with a possible D match to TRBD2 (5 bases). Trimming pared 0 bases from V and 7 bases from J, leaving 13 bases between. The CDR3 loop spans 14 amino acids. Germline V CDR1 and CDR2: DFQATT, SNEGSKA (reference sequence). The CDR3 sequence: CSAREGPGWNEQFF. The CDR3 nucleotides are TGCAGTGCTAGAGAAGGCCCGGGGTGGAATGAGCAGTTCTTC.

This clonotype was counted between two and nine times. V is TRBV6-1 and J is TRBJ1-1, with TRBD1 identical over 8 bases. Germline V gene sequence: CDR1 MNHNS, CDR2 SASEGT. Unmatched junction bases numbered 9, after V lost 6 bases and J lost 6 bases. CDR3 length equals 14 residues. CDR3 residues: CASSQAGGSSEAFF. CDR3 bases: TGTGCCAGCAGCCAAGCAGGGGGCAGCTCTGAAGCTTTCTTT.

In this sample, this clonotype turned up a few times. This chain joins TRBV10-3 and TRBJ1-1; no reliable D call. Trimming removed 4 bases from V and 2 bases from J, with 14 bases in between. The CDR3 spans 15 residues. The germline CDR1 and CDR2 sequences are ENHRY and SYGVKD. In nucleotides, the CDR3 is TGTGCCATCAGTGGTACTCAGCGGGGAAACACTGAAGCTTTCTTT. This encodes CAISGTQRGNTEAFF.

This clonotype was observed at least ten times. The genes are TRBV7-2 and TRBJ2-7; 7 bases fit TRBD1. The CDR3 contains 16 residues. V trimming: 0 bases; J trimming: 4 bases; junction bases outside the gene matches: 9. The germline V gene has CDR1 SGHTA and CDR2 FQGNSA. The CDR3 nucleotides read TGTGCCAGCAGCTTAGCCCACACCGGGACAGAATACGAGCAGTACTTC. It is translated as CASSLAHTGTEYEQYF.

This chain links TRBV20-1 with TRBJ2-7; a possible D gene is TRBD2 (5 bases). CDR3 length equals 12 residues. The germline V gene encodes CDR1 DFQATT and CDR2 SNEGSKA (reference sequence). The V and J ends lost 6 bases and 4 bases respectively, with 13 bases between them. The CDR3 region has the DNA TGCAGTGCACGGGATTTTAATTACGAGCAGTACTTC. Translating it yields CSARDFNYEQYF.

This clonotype has only a few counts. The chain recombines TRBV4-1 with TRBJ2-3; D tentatively fits TRBD1 or TRBD2 (5 bases each). Between the trimmed V and J ends, which lost 4 bases and 0 bases, there was a span of 14 bases. Germline CDR1 reads MGHRA; CDR2 reads YSYEKL. The CDR3 has 16 residues. This CDR3 reads CASSPFMRGSTDTQYF. DNA of the CDR3: TGCGCCAGCAGCCCCTTTATGAGGGGTAGCACAGATACGCAGTATTTT.

This clonotype was detected a few times. This chain's CDR3 is CASSPRGTGGEKLFF. The CDR3 DNA sequence: TGCGCCAGCAGCCCCCGGGGGACAGGGGGCGAAAAACTGTTTTTT. This chain links TRBV4-1 with TRBJ1-4, with 12 bases that match TRBD1. The CDR3 has 15 residues. Germline CDR1 is MGHRA and CDR2 is YSYEKL. Trimming cost V 4 bases and J 8 bases; bases outside gene matches: 5.

This clonotype was observed a handful of times. The chain couples TRBV7-3 to TRBJ1-4; no reliable D call. This CDR3 contains 13 residues. V lost 7 bases, J lost 4 bases, and 10 bases lay in between. Per germline, CDR1 SGHTA and CDR2 FQGTGA. The CDR3 nucleotides are TGTGCCAGCACTAGGACGGGTAATGAAAAACTGTTTTTT. It specifies CASTRTGNEKLFF. Combining the CDR3 with reference TRBV7-3 and TRBJ1-4 gives the whole variable domain GAGVSQTPSNKVTEKGKYVELRCDPISGHTALYWYRQSLGQGPEFLIYFQGTGAADDSGLPNDRFFAVRPEGSVSTLKIQRTERGDSAVYLCASTRTGNEKLFFGSGTQLSVL.

The chain carries TRBV5-1 and TRBJ1-2; 9 positions agree with TRBD1. V was clipped by 0 bases and J by 7 bases; unmatched bases: 16. Germline lookup yields CDR1 SGHRS and CDR2 YFSETQ. The CDR3 runs to 18 residues. Here the CDR3 reads CASSLGRTTGGAGGGYTF. As DNA, the CDR3 is TGCGCCAGCAGCTTGGGGCGGACTACAGGGGGCGCAGGTGGTGGCTACACCTTC.

The chain carries TRBV14 and TRBJ2-5; 12 positions agree with TRBD2. Germline assignment: CDR1 SGHDN and CDR2 FVKESK. The V segment lost 4 bases and the J segment 5 bases; nucleotides outside the gene matches: 8. The CDR3 spans 16 residues. CDR3 region: CASSRGLAGIRETQYF. The CDR3 region has the DNA TGTGCCAGCAGCCGAGGACTAGCGGGGATTCGGGAGACCCAGTACTTC. The full variable domain, in which reference TRBV14 and TRBJ2-5 provide the parts outside the CDR3, is EAGVTQFPSHSVIEKGQTVTLRCDPISGHDNLYWYRRVMGKEIKFLLHFVKESKQDESGMPNNRFLAERTGGTYSTLKVQPAELEDSGVYFCASSRGLAGIRETQYFGPGTRLLVL.

The rearrangement links TRBV7-9 to TRBJ2-7; 7 bases are a match to TRBD2. V lost 5 bases, J lost 0 bases, and 10 bases stayed unmatched. The CDR3 covers 16 residues. Germline CDR1 reads SEHNR; CDR2 reads FQNEAQ (reference sequence). The CDR3 DNA reads TGTGCCAGCAGCCATGGCCCGGGACTAACCTCCTACGAGCAGTACTTC. Its translation is CASSHGPGLTSYEQYF.

The rearrangement uses TRBV20-1 and TRBJ1-1; unclear D gene. Trimming took off 6 bases at V and 0 bases at J, with 14 bases between the two ends. The germline gives CDR1 DFQATT, CDR2 SNEGSKA (reference sequence). The CDR3 consists of 14 residues. CDR3 DNA: TGCAGTGCGATATGGGGAGGGATGAACACTGAAGCTTTCTTT. Translation gives CSAIWGGMNTEAFF.

V is TRBV5-5 and J is TRBJ2-7, with TRBD2 matching over 7 bases. Trimming took 5 bases from V and 5 from J; bases not matched to a gene: 13. There are 15 residues in the CDR3. In germline, CDR1 is SGHKS, CDR2 YYEKEE (reference sequence). The CDR3 spells CASSYGWAGANEQYF. The CDR3 DNA sequence: TGTGCCAGCAGTTACGGCTGGGCGGGAGCCAACGAGCAGTACTTC.

The chain carries TRBV12-5 and TRBJ2-1; D is unresolved. The V end lost 5 bases, the J end lost 8 bases, and 16 bases lay between the germline ends. This CDR3 has 14 amino acids. Germline V gene sequence: CDR1 LGHNT, CDR2 FRNRAP. CDR3: CASGASSTNHEQFF. For the CDR3, the DNA is TGTGCTAGTGGTGCCTCCTCGACAAACCATGAGCAGTTCTTC.

This clonotype appeared a single time. The V and J genes are TRBV5-6 and TRBJ2-7; tentative D call: TRBD1 (5 bases). The germline V and J ends were trimmed by 1 base and 7 bases, with 21 bases remaining between them. The germline CDR1 and CDR2 sequences are SGHDT and YYEEEE. The CDR3 consists of 16 residues. The DNA of the CDR3 is TGTGCCAGCAGCTTGCGAGACAGCTACCCATTTGCAGAGCAGTACTTC. Amino acid sequence: CASSLRDSYPFAEQYF.

The rearrangement uses TRBV7-9 and TRBJ1-4; tentatively, D is TRBD1 (6 bases). CDR1 is SEHNR and CDR2 is FQNEAQ in the germline V gene (reference sequence). This CDR3 has 13 amino acids. The V gene lost 5 bases and the J gene lost 8 bases, with 12 bases spanning the gap. CDR3 in amino acids: CASSPQGGEKLFF. CDR3 coding DNA: TGTGCCAGCAGCCCACAGGGCGGGGAAAAACTGTTTTTT. Supplemented by reference TRBV7-9 and TRBJ1-4, the full variable domain reads DTGVSQNPRHKITKRGQNVTFRCDPISEHNRLYWYRQTLGQGPEFLTYFQNEAQLEKSRLLSDRFSAERPKGSFSTLEIQRTEQGDSAMYLCASSPQGGEKLFFGSGTQLSVL.

This clonotype showed up just a few times. J is TRBJ1-5 and V is TRBV6-2 or TRBV6-3; no clear D. Trimming took 0 bases from V and 4 from J, leaving 7 bases between them. There are 14 residues in the CDR3. Looked up from germline, CDR1 is MNHEY and CDR2 is SVGEGT. The CDR3, as DNA: TGTGCCAGCAGTTACTCGAACAGAAATCAGCCCCAGCATTTT. Amino acid sequence: CASSYSNRNQPQHF.

The chain carries TRBV11-2 and TRBJ2-3; 7 nucleotides align to TRBD1. Germline V gene sequence: CDR1 SGHAT, CDR2 FQNNGV. With V trimmed by 1 base and J by 5 bases, 6 bases remained unmatched. There are 15 residues in the CDR3. The chain's CDR3 is CASSLVGGAGDTQYF. DNA of the CDR3: TGTGCCAGCAGCTTAGTAGGGGGCGCCGGAGATACGCAGTATTTT.

Concerning this clonotype itself: One end of the junction fails to match germline, which may point to a read error. The J gene is TRBJ1-1, the V gene TRBV11-2, with a tentative D call TRBD1 (6 bases). The CDR3 loop spans 17 amino acids. The germline gives CDR1 SGHAT, CDR2 FQNNGV. The CDR3 bases are TGTGCCAGTAGCTTAGATCAATGGGGGGGCCGAGACACTGAAGCTTTCTTT. Encoded protein: CASSLDQWGGRDTEAFF.

This chain links TRBV4-3 with TRBJ2-1, with TRBD2 identical over 12 bases. Germline V gene data show CDR1 as LGHNA and CDR2 as YSLEER. This CDR3 has 15 residues. Germline trimming cut 1 base from V and 8 bases from J; bases unmatched to any gene: 3. The CDR3 nucleotides read TGCGCCAGCAGCCAAGGACTAGCGGGAGAGGATGAGCAGTTCTTC. This sequence encodes CASSQGLAGEDEQFF.

V gene TRBV7-9 combines with J gene TRBJ2-7, with TRBD1 as a possible D gene (5 bases). Deletions cut 3 bases from V and 6 bases from J, with 12 bases between. The length of the CDR3 is 13 residues. Germline values: CDR1 SEHNR, CDR2 FQNEAQ (reference sequence). This CDR3 is CASSLQGSGEQYF. The DNA of the CDR3 is TGTGCCAGCAGCTTGCAGGGTTCGGGCGAGCAGTACTTC. Complete variable domain (other parts from reference TRBV7-9 and TRBJ2-7): DTGVSQNPRHKITKRGQNVTFRCDPISEHNRLYWYRQTLGQGPEFLTYFQNEAQLEKSRLLSDRFSAERPKGSFSTLEIQRTEQGDSAMYLCASSLQGSGEQYFGPGTRLTVT.

This chain connects TRBV12-3 or TRBV12-4 to TRBJ2-7; D uncertain. The CDR3 is 12 residues long. Trimming took off 5 bases at V and 3 bases at J, with 8 bases between the two ends. The CDR3 spells CASSKFIYEQYF. CDR3 DNA: TGTGCCAGCAGTAAATTTATCTACGAGCAGTACTTC.

This clonotype has a handful of counts. The chain couples TRBV6-2 or TRBV6-3 to TRBJ2-7; D is possibly TRBD2 (5 bases). Trimming shortened V by 0 bases and J by 1 base, and 16 bases separated the two germline ends. Germline V gene data show CDR1 as MNHEY and CDR2 as SVGEGT. The CDR3 contains 17 residues. Here the CDR3 DNA reads TGTGCCAGCAGTTACTCGAGGGTTGAGCCATTATCCTACGAGCAGTACTTC. It codes for CASSYSRVEPLSYEQYF.

The chain recombines TRBV11-2 with TRBJ2-3, with D unclear. CDR3 length: 14 residues. Germline V gene data show CDR1 as SGHAT and CDR2 as FQNNGV. V was clipped by 8 bases and J by 4 bases, with 16 bases between them. As DNA, the CDR3 is TGTGCCAGCCGAATGACTGAGGCCCCAGATACGCAGTATTTT. This sequence encodes CASRMTEAPDTQYF. Drawing the rest from reference TRBV11-2 and TRBJ2-3, the complete variable domain is EAGVAQSPRYKIIEKRQSVAFWCNPISGHATLYWYQQILGQGPKLLIQFQNNGVVDDSQLPKDRFSAERLKGVDSTLKIQPAKLEDSAVYLCASRMTEAPDTQYFGPGTRLTVL.

The table lists this clonotype with a count of one. The rearrangement uses TRBV18 and TRBJ1-4; D is unresolved. CDR3 size: 18 residues. The V end lost 3 bases, the J end lost 0 bases, and 17 bases lay between the germline ends. CDR1 and CDR2 (germline): KGHSH, LQKENI. For the CDR3, the DNA is TGTGCCAGCTCACCCCAACCCTATAACAGTGCAACTAATGAAAAACTGTTTTTT. This translates into CASSPQPYNSATNEKLFF.

Points on this clonotype: The conserved phenylalanine or tryptophan normally closing the CDR3 is absent here, so this likely arose from a read error. V and J are TRBV7-4 and TRBJ2-1; TRBD2 matches at 11 bases. The CDR3 is made up of 17 amino acids. V trimming: 5 bases; J trimming: 1 base; junction bases outside the gene matches: 7. CDR1 and CDR2 from the germline V gene are SGHVT and SQSDAQ. The CDR3, as DNA: TGTGCCAGCAGCCAACTGGGACTAGCGGCTTCCTACAATGAGCAGTTCCTC. It translates to CASSQLGLAASYNEQFL.

J is TRBJ2-3 and V is TRBV6-5; D not resolved. The V and J ends lost 7 bases and 2 bases respectively, with 13 bases between them. Germline assignment: CDR1 MNHEY and CDR2 SVGAGI. This CDR3 contains 14 residues. CDR3 in DNA: TGTGCCAGCATGGGCCTAGGGCCCACAGATACGCAGTATTTT. It codes for CASMGLGPTDTQYF.

The rearrangement uses TRBV4-1 and TRBJ1-2; 10 bases map to TRBD1. The CDR3 contains 19 residues. Germline-derived CDR1 and CDR2 are MGHRA and YSYEKL. J lost 3 bases, V lost 6 bases, and 19 bases had no gene match. The CDR3 loop reads CASSRGFGDRGPRDYGYTF. CDR3 DNA sequence: TGCGCCAGCAGTAGAGGGTTCGGCGACAGGGGGCCGAGAGACTATGGCTACACCTTC.

The V and J genes are TRBV20-1 and TRBJ1-4, with D unresolved. The CDR3 is made up of 11 amino acids. The germline V and J ends were trimmed by 6 bases and 7 bases, with 9 bases remaining between them. Germline-derived CDR1 and CDR2 are DFQATT and SNEGSKA (reference sequence). CDR3 in amino acids: CSAPRGEKLFF. The DNA of the CDR3 is TGCAGTGCCCCCCGCGGTGAAAAACTGTTTTTT.